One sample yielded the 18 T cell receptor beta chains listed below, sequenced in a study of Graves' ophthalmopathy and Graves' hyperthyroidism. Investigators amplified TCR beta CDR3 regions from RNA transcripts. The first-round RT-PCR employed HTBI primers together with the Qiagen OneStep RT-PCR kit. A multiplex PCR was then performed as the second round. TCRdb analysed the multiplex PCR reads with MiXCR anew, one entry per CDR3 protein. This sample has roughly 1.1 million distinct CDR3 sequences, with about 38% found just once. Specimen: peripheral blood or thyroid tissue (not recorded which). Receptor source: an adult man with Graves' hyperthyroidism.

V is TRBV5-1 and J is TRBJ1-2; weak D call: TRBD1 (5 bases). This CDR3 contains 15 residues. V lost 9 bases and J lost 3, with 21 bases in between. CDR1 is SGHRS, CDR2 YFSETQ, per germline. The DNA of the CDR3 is TGCGCCACCAGAGAGGGGCTAAGAGCTCACTATGGCTACACCTTC. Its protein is CATREGLRAHYGYTF.

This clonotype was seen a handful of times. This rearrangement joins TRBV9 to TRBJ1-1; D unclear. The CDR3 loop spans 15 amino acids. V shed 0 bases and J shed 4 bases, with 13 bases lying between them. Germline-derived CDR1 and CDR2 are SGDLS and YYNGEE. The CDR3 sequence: CASSVDGSVGTEAFF. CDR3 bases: TGTGCCAGCAGCGTAGACGGTAGCGTAGGCACTGAAGCTTTCTTT.

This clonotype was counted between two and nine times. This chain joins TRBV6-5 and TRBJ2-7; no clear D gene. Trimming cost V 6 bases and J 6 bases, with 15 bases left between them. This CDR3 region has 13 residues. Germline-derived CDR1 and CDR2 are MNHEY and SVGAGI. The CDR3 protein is CASSNSDWGEQYF. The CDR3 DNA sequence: TGTGCCAGCAGCAATTCCGACTGGGGCGAGCAGTACTTC.

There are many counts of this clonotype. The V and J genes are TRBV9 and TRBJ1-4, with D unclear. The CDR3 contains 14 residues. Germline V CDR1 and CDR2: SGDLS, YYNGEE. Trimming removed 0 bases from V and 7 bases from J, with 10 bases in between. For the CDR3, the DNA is TGTGCCAGCAGCGTAGGCGGATACTTTGAAAAACTGTTTTTT. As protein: CASSVGGYFEKLFF.

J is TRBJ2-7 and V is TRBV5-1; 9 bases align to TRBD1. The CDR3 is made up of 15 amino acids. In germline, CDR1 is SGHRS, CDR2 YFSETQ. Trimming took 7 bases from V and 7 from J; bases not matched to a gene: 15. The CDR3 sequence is CASSGQTGTGQEQYF. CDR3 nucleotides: TGCGCCAGCTCGGGACAAACCGGGACAGGGCAAGAGCAGTACTTC.

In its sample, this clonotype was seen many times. CDR3 amino acids: CASSEPSTSGRGETQYF. CDR3 bases: TGCGCCAGCAGTGAGCCTTCGACTAGCGGGAGGGGGGAGACCCAGTACTTC. This rearrangement joins TRBV10-2 to TRBJ2-5; 14 bases are shared with TRBD2. The CDR3 runs 17 residues. V was pared by 2 bases and J by 5 bases, with 7 bases of the junction left unmatched. Germline V gene data show CDR1 as WSHSY and CDR2 as SAAADI.

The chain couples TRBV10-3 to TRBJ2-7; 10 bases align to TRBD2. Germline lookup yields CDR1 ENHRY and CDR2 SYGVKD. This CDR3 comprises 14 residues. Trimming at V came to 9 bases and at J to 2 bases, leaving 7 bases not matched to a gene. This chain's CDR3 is CAIGLADITYEQYF. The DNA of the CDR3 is TGTGCCATTGGACTAGCGGACATTACCTACGAGCAGTACTTC.

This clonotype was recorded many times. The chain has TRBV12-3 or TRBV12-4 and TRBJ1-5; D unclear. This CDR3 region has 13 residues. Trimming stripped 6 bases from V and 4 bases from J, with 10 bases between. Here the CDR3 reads CASSFGRNQPQHF. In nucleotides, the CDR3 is TGTGCCAGCAGCTTCGGACGAAATCAGCCCCAGCATTTT.

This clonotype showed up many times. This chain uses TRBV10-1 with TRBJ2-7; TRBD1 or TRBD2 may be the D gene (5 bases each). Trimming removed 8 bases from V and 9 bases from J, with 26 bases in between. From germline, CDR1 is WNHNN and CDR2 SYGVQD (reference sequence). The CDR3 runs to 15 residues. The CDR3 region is CASSTRDGSILSQYF. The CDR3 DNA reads TGCGCCAGCTCGACCCGGGACGGATCTATTTTATCGCAGTACTTC.

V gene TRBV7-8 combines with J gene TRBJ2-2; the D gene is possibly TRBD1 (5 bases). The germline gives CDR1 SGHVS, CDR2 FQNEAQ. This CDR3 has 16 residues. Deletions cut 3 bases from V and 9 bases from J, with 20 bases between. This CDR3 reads CASSFAAGMILRELFF. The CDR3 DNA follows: TGTGCCAGCAGCTTTGCGGCAGGGATGATTCTACGGGAGCTGTTTTTT.

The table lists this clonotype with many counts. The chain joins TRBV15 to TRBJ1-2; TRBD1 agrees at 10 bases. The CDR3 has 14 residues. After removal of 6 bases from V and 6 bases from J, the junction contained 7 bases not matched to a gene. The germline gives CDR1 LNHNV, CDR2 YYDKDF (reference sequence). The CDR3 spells CATRGTGAGHGYTF. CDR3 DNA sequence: TGTGCCACCAGGGGGACAGGGGCCGGGCATGGCTACACCTTC.

For the CDR3, the DNA is TGCAGCGTCGGAAGACTCGACAAGACCAATGAGCAGTTCTTC. It specifies CSVGRLDKTNEQFF. The gene calls are TRBV29-1 and TRBJ2-1; no definite D call. This CDR3 contains 14 residues. Trimming pared 6 bases from V and 6 bases from J, leaving 18 bases between. The germline V gene encodes CDR1 SQVTM and CDR2 ANQGSEA.

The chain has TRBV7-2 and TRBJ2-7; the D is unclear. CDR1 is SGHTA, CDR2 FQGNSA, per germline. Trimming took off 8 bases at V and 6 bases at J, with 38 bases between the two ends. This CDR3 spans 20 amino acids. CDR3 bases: TGTGCCAGCCGAAACCGGCAGATCCTCGGTGAAGCGAGGCTAACTGCCGAGCAGTACTTC. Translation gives CASRNRQILGEARLTAEQYF.

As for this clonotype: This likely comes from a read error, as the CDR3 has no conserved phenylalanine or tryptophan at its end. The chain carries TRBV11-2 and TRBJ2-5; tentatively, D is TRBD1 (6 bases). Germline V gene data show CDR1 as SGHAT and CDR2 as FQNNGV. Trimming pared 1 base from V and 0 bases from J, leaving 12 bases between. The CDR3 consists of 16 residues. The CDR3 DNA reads TGTGCCAGCAGCTTAGGAGGGGGTTCCCACCAAGAGACCCAGTACGTC. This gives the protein CASSLGGGSHQETQYV.

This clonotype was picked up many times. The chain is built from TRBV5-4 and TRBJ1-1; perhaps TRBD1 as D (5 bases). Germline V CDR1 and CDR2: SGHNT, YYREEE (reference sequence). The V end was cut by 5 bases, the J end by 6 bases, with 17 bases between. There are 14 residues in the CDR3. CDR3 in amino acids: CASSFEWAGSEAFF. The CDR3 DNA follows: TGTGCCAGCAGTTTCGAGTGGGCAGGGTCTGAAGCTTTCTTT. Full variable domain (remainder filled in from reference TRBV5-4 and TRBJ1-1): ETGVTQSPTHLIKTRGQQVTLRCSSQSGHNTVSWYQQALGQGPQFIFQYYREEENGRGNFPPRFSGLQFPNYSSELNVNALELDDSALYLCASSFEWAGSEAFFGQGTRLTVV.

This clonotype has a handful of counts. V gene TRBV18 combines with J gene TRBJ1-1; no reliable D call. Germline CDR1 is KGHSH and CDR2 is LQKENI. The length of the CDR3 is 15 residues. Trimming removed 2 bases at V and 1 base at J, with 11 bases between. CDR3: CASSPGLGWNTEAFF. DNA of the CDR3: TGTGCCAGCTCACCAGGGTTAGGGTGGAACACTGAAGCTTTCTTT.

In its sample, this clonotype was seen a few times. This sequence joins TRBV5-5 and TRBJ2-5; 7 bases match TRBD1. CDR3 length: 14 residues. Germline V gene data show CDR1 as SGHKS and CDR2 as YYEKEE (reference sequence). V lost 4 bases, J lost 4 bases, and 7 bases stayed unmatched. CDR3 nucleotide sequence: TGTGCCAGCAGCCGGAACCAGGGGGTAGAGACCCAGTACTTC. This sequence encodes CASSRNQGVETQYF.

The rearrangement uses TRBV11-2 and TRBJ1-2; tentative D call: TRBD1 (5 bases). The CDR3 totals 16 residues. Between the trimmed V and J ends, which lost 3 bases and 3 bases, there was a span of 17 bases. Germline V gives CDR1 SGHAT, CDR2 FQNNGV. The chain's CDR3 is CASSLSGGKGDYGYTF. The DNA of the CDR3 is TGTGCCAGCAGCTTGTCCGGGGGGAAGGGTGACTATGGCTACACCTTC.